This T cell receptor beta chain was profiled in a study of blood T cell repertoires in COVID-19. About the study: Acute-phase and convalescent COVID-19 samples originated in the United States, Italy and Spain. T cells, B-cell-depleted T cells, or PBMCs provided the cDNA or gDNA that served as material.

The CDR3 has 14 residues. Unmatched junction bases numbered 10, after V lost 3 bases and J lost 8 bases. CDR1 and CDR2 from the germline V gene are SGHDT and YYEEEE. Source study methods: Amplification from reference gene primers served as the basis for estimated nucleated cell counts. Sequencing used immunoSEQ multiplex PCR; TCRdb keeps in-frame clones, though not all of them. That table is the source of V, J and clone size, and D and trimming were worked out from the DNA. Among approximately 230,000 clones listed, about 85% were seen once. Sequencing was done on a sample of peripheral blood. The chain couples TRBV5-6 to TRBJ1-2; 7 positions agree with TRBD1. This receptor was obtained from a young man with active or convalescent COVID-19. CDR3 bases: TGTGCCAGCAGCTCTACCGACAGGGTGTGGGGCTACACCTTC. It yields the protein CASSSTDRVWGYTF.